These T cell receptor beta chains were read from a single sample in a study of response to subunit inactivated influenza vaccine. A single record per CDR3 protein comes from TCRdb applying MiXCR to the RT-PCR reads. The sample records 650,000 to 800,000 distinct CDR3 sequences, approximately 15% being singletons. The starting material was PBMCs from blood, obtained around two weeks before vaccination. Receptors were obtained from a middle-aged man who received an inactivated influenza vaccine. Each CDR3 is given with its conserved first and last residue. D genes are given only for firm matches. A clone size is listed for some rows: how often the clone was seen (once, few, many), or a class if it is expanded.

CDR3aa	CDR3nt	v_gene	j_gene	abundance	d_gene
CASSQGQSNSPLHF	TGTGCCAGCAGCCAGGGACAGTCAAATTCACCCCTCCACTTT	TRBV7-9	TRBJ1-6	NA	TRBD1
CATGGTTEPNEQFF	TGTGCCACCGGCGGGACTACCGAACCCAATGAGCAGTTCTTC	TRBV3-1	TRBJ2-1	NA	TRBD2
CASSQSPGPDYYEQYF	TGTGCCAGCAGCCAATCCCCGGGACCGGACTACTACGAGCAGTACTTC	TRBV3-1	TRBJ2-7	NA	NA
CASSESGRLGTTGELFF	TGTGCCAGCAGTGAATCGGGGCGGCTGGGAACGACCGGGGAGCTGTTTTTT	TRBV2	TRBJ2-2	NA	NA
CASSLVVGPYNEQFF	TGTGCCAGCAGCTTAGTAGTGGGCCCCTACAATGAGCAGTTCTTC	TRBV11-2	TRBJ2-1	few	NA
CASSLASGSLNEQFF	TGCGCCAGCAGCTTGGCCTCGGGCAGCCTCAATGAGCAGTTCTTC	TRBV5-1	TRBJ2-1	few	NA
CASSSYLGSGGAHTQYF	TGTGCCAGCAGCTCATACCTGGGGAGCGGGGGGGCTCATACGCAGTATTTT	TRBV11-2	TRBJ2-3	NA	TRBD2
CASSPRVGTVNTGELFF	TGTGCCAGCAGCCCACGGGTCGGGACTGTGAACACCGGGGAGCTGTTTTTT	TRBV6-2/TRBV6-3	TRBJ2-2	NA	NA
CASSHFSGASGSTDTQYF	TGCGCCAGCAGCCACTTCTCGGGGGCTAGCGGAAGCACAGATACGCAGTATTTT	TRBV4-3	TRBJ2-3	NA	NA
CSAREMAFSYEQYF	TGCAGTGCTAGAGAAATGGCGTTCTCCTACGAGCAGTACTTC	TRBV20-1	TRBJ2-7	many	NA
CASSYGGGAPGELFF	TGTGCCAGCAGTTACGGCGGGGGGGCCCCCGGGGAGCTGTTTTTT	TRBV6-5	TRBJ2-2	few	TRBD2
CASSFPSGGLNNEQFF	TGTGCCAGCAGCTTCCCTAGCGGGGGCCTTAACAATGAGCAGTTCTTC	TRBV11-2	TRBJ2-1	many	TRBD2
CASSLAGDRRGYTF	TGCGCCAGCAGCTTGGCCGGGGATCGGCGCGGCTACACCTTC	TRBV5-1	TRBJ1-2	NA	NA
CASSQGALATQETQYF	TGTGCCAGCAGCCAAGGTGCGTTAGCAACACAAGAGACCCAGTACTTC	TRBV3-1	TRBJ2-5	NA	NA
CAWSGGVAGFYEQYF	TGTGCCTGGAGTGGTGGTGTAGCGGGATTCTACGAGCAGTACTTC	TRBV30	TRBJ2-7	few	TRBD2
CSAPRQGRAYNEQFF	TGCAGTGCTCCTCGACAGGGCCGCGCCTACAATGAGCAGTTCTTC	TRBV20-1	TRBJ2-1	NA	TRBD1
CSARDGRERGDTQYF	TGCAGTGCTAGAGATGGGCGGGAGAGGGGGGATACGCAGTATTTT	TRBV20-1	TRBJ2-3	NA	NA
CASSAGLAQSYEQYF	TGTGCCAGCAGCGCCGGACTAGCGCAATCCTACGAGCAGTACTTC	TRBV9	TRBJ2-7	NA	TRBD2
CASSLTPGDRYTDTQYF	TGTGCCAGCAGTTTAACCCCGGGAGACAGGTACACAGATACGCAGTATTTT	TRBV27	TRBJ2-3	NA	NA
CASSPSGVPDEQYF	TGCGCCAGCAGCCCATCGGGAGTTCCTGACGAGCAGTACTTC	TRBV5-1	TRBJ2-7	few	NA
CATTSGQETQYF	TGTGCCACCACTAGCGGCCAAGAGACCCAGTACTTC	TRBV15	TRBJ2-5	few	TRBD2
CASSFPTLRLGKAGELFF	TGTGCCAGCAGTTTTCCCACACTCCGACTAGGAAAGGCCGGGGAGCTGTTTTTT	TRBV28	TRBJ2-2	few	NA
CASSPRSLQETQYF	TGTGCCAGCTCACCACGGAGCCTACAAGAGACCCAGTACTTC	TRBV18	TRBJ2-5	NA	NA
CASNRRDYNEQFF	TGTGCCAGTAATAGAAGGGACTACAATGAGCAGTTCTTC	TRBV19	TRBJ2-1	few	NA
CASSHARGPEQFF	TGTGCCAGCAGTCACGCGCGGGGGCCTGAGCAGTTCTTC	TRBV6-1	TRBJ2-1	NA	NA
CASRPTDRAPWNIQYF	TGTGCCAGCAGACCCACGGACAGGGCTCCTTGGAACATTCAGTACTTC	TRBV6-1	TRBJ2-4	many	TRBD1